Listed here are 27 T cell receptor beta chains from one sample, sequenced in a study of radiation and T cells in renal cell carcinoma. The assay was immunoSEQ multiplex PCR, and TCRdb's table has in-frame clones only and misses some. Of 100,000 to 150,000 clones listed, roughly 85% are singletons. Time point given: baseline pretreatment blood. The treatment denotes: 15 Gy SBRT to primary tumor, nephrectomy 4 weeks later. The sequencing here drew on blood, taken from a patient whose treatment included radiotherapy and nephrectomy. Receptor source: a woman in her sixties with renal cell carcinoma.

The chain combines TRBV6-1 with TRBJ2-1; D is perhaps TRBD1 (6 bases). With 2 bases removed from V and 6 bases from J, the gap between germline ends came to 14 bases. The CDR3 is 15 residues long. Germline-derived CDR1 and CDR2 are MNHNS and SASEGT. The CDR3 here is CASSEITGRGNEQFF. In DNA, the CDR3 is TGTGCCAGCAGTGAAATAACAGGGCGAGGCAATGAGCAGTTCTTC.

The gene calls are TRBV19 and TRBJ2-1, with D hard to call. Between the trimmed V and J ends, which lost 4 bases and 7 bases, there was a span of 11 bases. The V gene's germline CDR1 is LNHDA and CDR2 SQIVND (reference sequence). This CDR3 has 13 amino acids. The CDR3 is CASSSDFPNEQFF. In DNA form, the CDR3 reads TGTGCCAGTAGTAGCGACTTCCCGAATGAGCAGTTCTTC.

The chain couples TRBV6-5 to TRBJ2-5; D possibly corresponds to TRBD2 (6 bases). Trimming stripped 5 bases from V and 5 bases from J, with 18 bases between. The CDR3 covers 15 residues. Germline-derived CDR1 and CDR2 are MNHEY and SVGAGI. CDR3 in amino acids: CASSTAGSPWETQYF. CDR3 bases: TGTGCCAGCAGTACCGCCGGGAGCCCATGGGAGACCCAGTACTTC.

The chain recombines TRBV28 with TRBJ1-1; D gene unclear. Germline CDR1 MDHEN, CDR2 SYDVKM. Trimming cost V 6 bases and J 3 bases, with 20 bases left between them. The CDR3 is made up of 16 amino acids. The CDR3 protein is CASSPSLGKADTEAFF. The CDR3 DNA follows: TGTGCCAGCAGCCCGTCGTTAGGGAAAGCGGACACTGAAGCTTTCTTT. Full variable domain (missing parts from reference TRBV28 and TRBJ1-1): DVKVTQSSRYLVKRTGEKVFLECVQDMDHENMFWYRQDPGLGLRLIYFSYDVKMKEKGDIPEGYSVSREKKERFSLILESASTNQTSMYLCASSPSLGKADTEAFFGQGTRLTVV.

The chain joins TRBV7-2 to TRBJ2-5; 7 nucleotides align to TRBD2. CDR1 is SGHTA and CDR2 is FQGNSA in the germline V gene. J was trimmed by 2 bases and V by 3 bases; bases with no gene match: 6. The CDR3 extends over 15 amino acids. As DNA, the CDR3 is TGTGCCAGCAGCTTGCTCGGGACTATTCAAGAGACCCAGTACTTC. This encodes CASSLLGTIQETQYF.

This clone is a singleton in its sample. The gene calls are TRBV5-1 and TRBJ2-7, with D unresolved. CDR1 SGHRS and CDR2 YFSETQ come from the germline V gene. The CDR3 totals 14 residues. Between the trimmed V and J ends, which lost 0 bases and 2 bases, there was a span of 9 bases. The CDR3 protein is CASSLGEQTYEQYF. CDR3 coding DNA: TGCGCCAGCAGCTTGGGCGAGCAAACCTACGAGCAGTACTTC. Looking up the rest from reference TRBV5-1 and TRBJ2-7 gives the full variable domain: KAGVTQTPRYLIKTRGQQVTLSCSPISGHRSVSWYQQTPGQGLQFLFEYFSETQRNKGNFPGRFSGRQFSNSRSEMNVSTLELGDSALYLCASSLGEQTYEQYFGPGTRLTVT.

The chain links TRBV18 to TRBJ1-2, with 8 bases fitting TRBD1. The CDR3 contains 16 residues. Looked up from germline, CDR1 is KGHSH and CDR2 is LQKENI. The junction had 6 bases not matched to a gene; V was cut back by 3 bases and J by 0 bases. The CDR3 sequence is CASSPGGDRTNYGYTF. CDR3 nucleotide sequence: TGTGCCAGCTCACCGGGAGGGGACAGGACTAACTATGGCTACACCTTC.

V and J are TRBV7-9 and TRBJ1-1; a weak D match, TRBD1 (6 bases). The CDR3 contains 15 residues. Germline values: CDR1 SEHNR, CDR2 FQNEAQ (reference sequence). Trimming cost V 3 bases and J 5 bases, with 16 bases left between them. CDR3 in amino acids: CASSLTGGERTEAFF. In nucleotides, the CDR3 is TGTGCCAGCAGCTTGACGGGGGGCGAGAGGACTGAAGCTTTCTTT.

V and J are TRBV6-1 and TRBJ2-7; no clear D. V was trimmed by 7 bases and J by 2 bases, leaving 15 bases between them. CDR1 and CDR2 from the germline V gene are MNHNS and SASEGT. This CDR3 is built from 14 residues. The CDR3 region is CASTPRIGAYEQYF. CDR3 DNA: TGTGCCAGCACCCCGAGAATTGGGGCCTACGAGCAGTACTTC.

The chain joins TRBV30 to TRBJ2-3; a possible D gene is TRBD2 (6 bases). Germline V CDR1 and CDR2: GTSNPN, SVGIG (reference sequence). The length of the CDR3 is 16 residues. V shed 1 base and J shed 3 bases, with 17 bases lying between them. The CDR3 DNA reads as TGTGCCTGGAGTGGATGGGAGAGGGGACTTACAGATACGCAGTATTTT. Protein product: CAWSGWERGLTDTQYF.

The chain is built from TRBV7-9 and TRBJ2-1, with 7 positions matching TRBD1. Germline CDR1 and CDR2: SEHNR and FQNEAQ (reference sequence). Unmatched junction bases numbered 2, after V lost 5 bases and J lost 7 bases. This CDR3 comprises 12 residues. CDR3 DNA sequence: TGTGCCAGCAGCCCACAGGGGAATGAGCAGTTCTTC. Residues: CASSPQGNEQFF.

The chain employs TRBV19 and TRBJ1-1, with 8 positions matching TRBD1. The germline V gene has CDR1 LNHDA and CDR2 SQIVND (reference sequence). V dropped 5 bases and J dropped 7; count of bases not matched to a gene: 9. This CDR3 comprises 14 residues. The CDR3 DNA reads TGTGCCAGTAGTCGGTTGGACAGGGAAAGTGAAGCTTTCTTT. Translated: CASSRLDRESEAFF.

This clone was recorded once. This chain joins TRBV5-1 and TRBJ1-1; D remains unclear. Germline V lookup: CDR1 SGHRS, CDR2 YFSETQ. V gave up 1 base and J gave up 6 bases, with 13 bases separating them. The CDR3 is 14 amino acids. The CDR3 spells CASSLLGSSAEAFF. The CDR3 nucleotides read TGCGCCAGCAGCTTGCTAGGGTCGAGCGCTGAAGCTTTCTTT.

CDR3 sequence: CASSLARGGQETQYF. Written as DNA, the CDR3 is TGTGCCAGCAGCTTAGCCAGGGGCGGCCAAGAGACCCAGTACTTC. The V call is TRBV7-6, the J call TRBJ2-5, with D possibly being TRBD1 (6 bases). V was clipped by 0 bases and J by 1 base, with 9 bases between them. Germline CDR1 is SGHVS and CDR2 is FNYEAQ. CDR3 length: 15 residues.

The chain links TRBV28 to TRBJ1-2, with D unclear. In germline, CDR1 is MDHEN, CDR2 SYDVKM. The CDR3 covers 13 residues. V was cut by 5 bases and J by 3 bases, with 10 bases left in between. This chain's CDR3 is CASSDGPHYGYTF. Here the CDR3 DNA reads TGTGCCAGCAGTGACGGGCCGCACTATGGCTACACCTTC.

The chain carries TRBV18 and TRBJ2-2, with a tentative D call TRBD1 (5 bases). CDR1 is KGHSH and CDR2 is LQKENI in the germline V gene. The V and J ends lost 5 bases and 3 bases respectively, with 13 bases between them. The CDR3 has 15 residues. CDR3 loop: CASSNNPGYTGELFF. The CDR3 coding sequence is TGTGCCAGCTCAAATAATCCAGGGTACACCGGGGAGCTGTTTTTT.

The J gene is TRBJ2-3, the V gene TRBV5-1, with TRBD2 identical over 13 bases. Germline V gene data show CDR1 as SGHRS and CDR2 as YFSETQ. The trim removed 4 bases at V and 3 bases at J, leaving 8 bases unmatched. There are 17 residues in the CDR3. Written as DNA, the CDR3 is TGCGCCAGCAGCCAGTGGACTAGCGGGAGTTGGACAGATACGCAGTATTTT. Amino acid sequence: CASSQWTSGSWTDTQYF.

Concerning this clone itself: The junction and the germline gene differ at one end; a read error may be behind it. The genes are TRBV6-6 and TRBJ2-1; 9 bases are shared with TRBD1. This CDR3 region has 16 residues. Germline V gene sequence: CDR1 MNHNY, CDR2 SVGAGI (reference sequence). The CDR3 sequence: CASSYYSGQGYNEQFF. The CDR3 DNA reads as TGTGCCAGCAGCTACTATTCGGGACAGGGATACAATGAGCAGTTCTTC.

The rearrangement uses TRBV5-6 and TRBJ1-2; 10 bases line up with TRBD1. Per germline, CDR1 SGHDT and CDR2 YYEEEE. Trimming at V came to 1 base and at J to 6 bases, leaving 3 bases not matched to a gene. This CDR3 is built from 14 residues. CDR3 loop: CASSLLGTGDGYTF. The CDR3 nucleotides read TGTGCCAGCAGCTTGCTCGGGACAGGGGATGGCTACACCTTC.

The genes are TRBV2 and TRBJ2-7, with TRBD1 matching over 7 bases. The germline CDR1 and CDR2 sequences are SNHLY and FYNNEI. V shed 3 bases, J shed 12 bases, and the junction held 8 bases outside the gene matches. The CDR3 is made up of 12 amino acids. The CDR3 sequence is CASSDGQGVLYF. DNA for the CDR3: TGTGCCAGCAGTGATGGGCAGGGGGTGTTGTACTTC.

This chain joins TRBV9 and TRBJ2-3; D might be TRBD2 (7 bases). With 1 base removed from V and 6 bases from J, the gap between germline ends came to 12 bases. This CDR3 spans 14 amino acids. CDR1 and CDR2 from the germline V gene are SGDLS and YYNGEE. The CDR3 here is CASSVTGGWDTQYF. The CDR3 DNA follows: TGTGCCAGCAGCGTAACGGGGGGCTGGGATACGCAGTATTTT.

The chain recombines TRBV6-6 with TRBJ2-7; the D is unclear. This CDR3 region has 14 residues. V was cut by 0 bases and J by 1 base, with 7 bases left in between. The germline V gene has CDR1 MNHNY and CDR2 SVGAGI (reference sequence). CDR3 residues: CASSYSRESYEQYF. The CDR3 DNA reads as TGTGCCAGCAGTTACTCGAGAGAGTCCTACGAGCAGTACTTC.

This clone was seen just once. The chain has TRBV4-3 and TRBJ2-5, with D possibly matching TRBD2 (5 bases). The last part of the DNA fits TRBJ2-7 better; the J call may be wrong. The CDR3 totals 15 residues. CDR1 LGHNA and CDR2 YSLEER come from the germline V gene. The CDR3 loop reads CASSHRGEGPYEQYF. In DNA, the CDR3 is TGCGCCAGCAGCCACCGGGGAGAGGGTCCCTACGAGCAGTACTTC.

The genes are TRBV9 and TRBJ1-4; TRBD1 agrees at 7 bases. Trimming removed 0 bases from V and 4 bases from J; junction bases left unmatched: 6. The CDR3 is 16 residues long. The germline CDR1 and CDR2 sequences are SGDLS and YYNGEE. The DNA for the CDR3 is TGTGCCAGCAGCGTAGGCAGGGGGTATAATAATGAAAAACTGTTTTTT. It translates to CASSVGRGYNNEKLFF.

This clone showed up just a few times. This chain joins TRBV4-2 and TRBJ1-6, with D hard to call. Per the germline V gene, CDR1 is LGHNA and CDR2 is YNFKEQ. V was cut by 6 bases and J by 6 bases, with 9 bases left in between. This CDR3 is 13 amino acids long. Here the CDR3 DNA reads TGTGCCAGCAGACTGTTGGGTAATTCACCCCTCCACTTT. Its translation: CASRLLGNSPLHF.

The V gene is TRBV5-1, the J gene TRBJ2-3, with D tentatively TRBD2 (6 bases). Germline V gene lookup returns CDR1 SGHRS and CDR2 YFSETQ. Trimming removed 4 bases at V and 3 bases at J, with 15 bases between. The CDR3 covers 15 residues. The CDR3 region is CASSPDPGVTDTQYF. The CDR3 DNA reads TGCGCCAGCAGCCCAGACCCGGGGGTAACAGATACGCAGTATTTT.

This sequence joins TRBV28 and TRBJ1-1; TRBD1 matches at 9 bases. Trimming cost V 8 bases and J 6 bases; bases outside gene matches: 7. Germline CDR1 and CDR2: MDHEN and SYDVKM. This CDR3 contains 13 residues. DNA for the CDR3: TGTGCCAGCCGAACAGGGGGCGTCGCTGAAGCTTTCTTT. Amino acids: CASRTGGVAEAFF.